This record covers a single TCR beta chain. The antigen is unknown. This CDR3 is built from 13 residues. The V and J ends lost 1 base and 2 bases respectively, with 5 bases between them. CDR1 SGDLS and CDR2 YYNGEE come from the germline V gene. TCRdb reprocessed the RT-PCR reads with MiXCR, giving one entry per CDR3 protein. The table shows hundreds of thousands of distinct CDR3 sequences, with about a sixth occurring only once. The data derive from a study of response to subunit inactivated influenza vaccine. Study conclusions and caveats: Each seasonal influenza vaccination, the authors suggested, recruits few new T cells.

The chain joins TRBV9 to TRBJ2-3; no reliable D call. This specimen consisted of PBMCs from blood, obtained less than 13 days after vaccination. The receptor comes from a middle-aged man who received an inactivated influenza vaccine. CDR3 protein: CASSVLLTDTQYF. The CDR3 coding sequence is TGTGCCAGCAGCGTATTACTCACAGATACGCAGTATTTT.